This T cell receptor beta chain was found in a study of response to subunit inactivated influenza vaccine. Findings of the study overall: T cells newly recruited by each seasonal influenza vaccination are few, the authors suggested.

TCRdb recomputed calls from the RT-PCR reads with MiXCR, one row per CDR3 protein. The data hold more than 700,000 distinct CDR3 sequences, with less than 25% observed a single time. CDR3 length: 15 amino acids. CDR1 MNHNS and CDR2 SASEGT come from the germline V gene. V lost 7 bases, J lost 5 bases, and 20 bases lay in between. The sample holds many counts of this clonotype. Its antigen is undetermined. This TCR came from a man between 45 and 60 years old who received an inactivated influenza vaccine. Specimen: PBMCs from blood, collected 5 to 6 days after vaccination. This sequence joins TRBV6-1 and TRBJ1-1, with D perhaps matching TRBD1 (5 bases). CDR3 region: CASIGHSPRGTEAFF. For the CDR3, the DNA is TGTGCCAGCATAGGACACTCCCCAAGGGGAACTGAAGCTTTCTTT.